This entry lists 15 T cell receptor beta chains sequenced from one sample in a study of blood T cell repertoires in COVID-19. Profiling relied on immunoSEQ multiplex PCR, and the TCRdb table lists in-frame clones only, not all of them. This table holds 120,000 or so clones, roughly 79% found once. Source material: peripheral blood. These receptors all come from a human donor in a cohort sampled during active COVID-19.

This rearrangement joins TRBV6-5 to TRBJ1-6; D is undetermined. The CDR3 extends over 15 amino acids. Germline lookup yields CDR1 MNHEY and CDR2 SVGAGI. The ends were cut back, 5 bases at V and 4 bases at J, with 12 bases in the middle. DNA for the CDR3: TGTGCCAGCAGTCCCGGAGGAGGGTATAATTCACCCCTCCACTTT. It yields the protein CASSPGGGYNSPLHF.

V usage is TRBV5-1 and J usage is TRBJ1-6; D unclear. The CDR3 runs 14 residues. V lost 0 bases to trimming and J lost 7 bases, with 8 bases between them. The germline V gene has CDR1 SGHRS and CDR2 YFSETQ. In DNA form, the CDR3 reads TGCGCCAGCAGCTTGGCACAGCCCAATTCACCCCTCCACTTT. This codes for CASSLAQPNSPLHF.

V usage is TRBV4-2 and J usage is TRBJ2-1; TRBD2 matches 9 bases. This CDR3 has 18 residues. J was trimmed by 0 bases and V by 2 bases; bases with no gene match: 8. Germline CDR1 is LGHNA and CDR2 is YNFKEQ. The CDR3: CASSQSPSGMSSYNEQFF. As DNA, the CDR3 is TGTGCCAGCAGCCAAAGCCCTAGCGGGATGAGCTCCTACAATGAGCAGTTCTTC.

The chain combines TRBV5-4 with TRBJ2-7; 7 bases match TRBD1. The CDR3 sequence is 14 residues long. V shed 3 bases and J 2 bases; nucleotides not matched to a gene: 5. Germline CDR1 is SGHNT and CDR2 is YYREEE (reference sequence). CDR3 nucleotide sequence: TGTGCCAGCAGCTCTACAGGGGCCCCCTACGAGCAGTACTTC. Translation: CASSSTGAPYEQYF.

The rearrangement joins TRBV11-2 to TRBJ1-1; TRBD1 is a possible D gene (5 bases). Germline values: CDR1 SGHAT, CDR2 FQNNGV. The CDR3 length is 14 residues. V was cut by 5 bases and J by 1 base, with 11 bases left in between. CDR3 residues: CASSPGQSNTEAFF. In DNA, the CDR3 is TGTGCCAGCAGCCCAGGGCAGTCGAACACTGAAGCTTTCTTT.

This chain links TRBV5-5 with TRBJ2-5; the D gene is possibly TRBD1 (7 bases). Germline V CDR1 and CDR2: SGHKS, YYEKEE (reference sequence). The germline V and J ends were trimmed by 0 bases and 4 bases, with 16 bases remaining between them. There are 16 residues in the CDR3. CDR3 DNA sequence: TGTGCCAGCAGCTTGGCTAGCGTAGGGGGCTCAGAGACCCAGTACTTC. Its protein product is CASSLASVGGSETQYF. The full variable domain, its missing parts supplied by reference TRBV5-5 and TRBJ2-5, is DAGVTQSPTHLIKTRGQQVTLRCSPISGHKSVSWYQQVLGQGPQFIFQYYEKEERGRGNFPDRFSARQFPNYSSELNVNALLLGDSALYLCASSLASVGGSETQYFGPGTRLLVL.

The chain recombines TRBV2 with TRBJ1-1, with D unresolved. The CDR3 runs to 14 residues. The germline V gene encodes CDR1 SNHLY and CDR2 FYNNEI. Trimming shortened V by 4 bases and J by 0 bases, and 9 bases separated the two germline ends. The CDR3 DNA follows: TGTGCCAGCAGTGTGGGCATCCTGAACACTGAAGCTTTCTTT. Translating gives CASSVGILNTEAFF.

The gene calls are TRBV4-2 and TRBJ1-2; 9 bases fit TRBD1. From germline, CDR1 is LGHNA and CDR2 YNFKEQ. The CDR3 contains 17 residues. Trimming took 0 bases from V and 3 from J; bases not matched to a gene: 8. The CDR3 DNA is TGTGCCAGCAGCCAAGATGGGGGACAGGGCATTCACTATGGCTACACCTTC. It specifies CASSQDGGQGIHYGYTF.

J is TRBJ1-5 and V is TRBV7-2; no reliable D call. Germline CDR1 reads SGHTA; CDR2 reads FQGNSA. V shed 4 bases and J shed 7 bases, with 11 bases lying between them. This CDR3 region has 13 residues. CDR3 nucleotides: TGTGCCAGCAGCTCGTCGGCGGGGCAGCCCCAGCATTTT. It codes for CASSSSAGQPQHF.

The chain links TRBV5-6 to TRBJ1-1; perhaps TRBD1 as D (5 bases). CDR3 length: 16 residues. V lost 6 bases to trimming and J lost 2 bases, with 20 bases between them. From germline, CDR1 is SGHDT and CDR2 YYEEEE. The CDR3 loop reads CASTSGWAGINTEAFF. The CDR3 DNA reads TGTGCCAGCACCAGTGGTTGGGCAGGGATAAACACTGAAGCTTTCTTT.

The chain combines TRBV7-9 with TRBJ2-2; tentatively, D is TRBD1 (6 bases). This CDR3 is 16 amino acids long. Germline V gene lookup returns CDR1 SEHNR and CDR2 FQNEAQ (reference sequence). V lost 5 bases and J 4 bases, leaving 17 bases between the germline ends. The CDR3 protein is CASSLPDREGTGELFF. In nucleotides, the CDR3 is TGTGCCAGCAGCCTCCCGGACAGAGAGGGCACCGGGGAGCTGTTTTTT.

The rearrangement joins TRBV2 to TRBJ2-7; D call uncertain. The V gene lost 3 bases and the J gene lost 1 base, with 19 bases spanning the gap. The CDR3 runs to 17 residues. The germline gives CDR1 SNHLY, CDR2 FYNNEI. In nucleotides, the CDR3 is TGTGCCAGCAGTGAGACCCCTTTTCCGACACAGTCCTACGAGCAGTACTTC. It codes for CASSETPFPTQSYEQYF.

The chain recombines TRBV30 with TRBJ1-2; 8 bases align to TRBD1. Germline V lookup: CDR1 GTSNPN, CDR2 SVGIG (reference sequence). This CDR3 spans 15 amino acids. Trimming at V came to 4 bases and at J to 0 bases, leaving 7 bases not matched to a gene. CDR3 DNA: TGTGCCTGGATAAGGACAGGGCTCGCTAACTATGGCTACACCTTC. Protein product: CAWIRTGLANYGYTF.

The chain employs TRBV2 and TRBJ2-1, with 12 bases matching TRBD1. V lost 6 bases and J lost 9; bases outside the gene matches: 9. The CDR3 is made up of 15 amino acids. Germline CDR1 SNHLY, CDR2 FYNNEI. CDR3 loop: CASSPPGTGGFEQFF. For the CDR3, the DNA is TGTGCCAGCAGCCCCCCCGGGACAGGGGGCTTTGAGCAGTTCTTC.

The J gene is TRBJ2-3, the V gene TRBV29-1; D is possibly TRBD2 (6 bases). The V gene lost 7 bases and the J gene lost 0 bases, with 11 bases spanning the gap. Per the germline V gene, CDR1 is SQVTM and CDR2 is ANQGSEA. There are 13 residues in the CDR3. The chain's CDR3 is CSAGGGSTDTQYF. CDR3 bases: TGCAGCGCTGGTGGAGGGAGCACAGATACGCAGTATTTT.